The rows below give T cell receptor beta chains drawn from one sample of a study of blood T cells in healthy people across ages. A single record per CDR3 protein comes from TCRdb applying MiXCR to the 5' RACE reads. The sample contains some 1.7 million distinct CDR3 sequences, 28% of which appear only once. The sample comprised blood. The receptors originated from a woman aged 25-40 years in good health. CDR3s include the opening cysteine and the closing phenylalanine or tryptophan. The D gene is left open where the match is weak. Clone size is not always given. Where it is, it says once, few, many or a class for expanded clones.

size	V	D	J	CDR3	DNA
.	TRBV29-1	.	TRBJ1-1	CSVETRNTEAFF	TGCAGCGTTGAAACCCGCAACACTGAAGCTTTCTTT
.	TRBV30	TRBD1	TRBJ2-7	CAWSTGTGGCEQYF	TGTGCCTGGAGTACCGGGACAGGGGGCTGCGAGCAGTACTTC
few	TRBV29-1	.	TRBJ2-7	CSVARARGRSSEQYF	TGCAGCGTTGCCCGGGCCCGGGGGAGGTCCAGTGAGCAGTACTTC
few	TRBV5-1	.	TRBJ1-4	CASSLALSDEKLFF	TGCGCCAGCAGCTTGGCCCTCTCGGATGAAAAACTGTTTTTT
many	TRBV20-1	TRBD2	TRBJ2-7	CRAVQSGMGEQYF	TGCAGGGCCGTCCAAAGCGGGATGGGGGAGCAGTACTTC
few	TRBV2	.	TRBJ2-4	CASGQQSLAKNIQYF	TGTGCCAGCGGCCAACAGTCCCTAGCCAAAAACATTCAGTACTTC
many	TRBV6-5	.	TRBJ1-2	CASISEGGYTF	TGTGCCAGCATCAGTGAGGGAGGCTACACCTTC
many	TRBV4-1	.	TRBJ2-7	CASSPSLARSYEQYF	TGCGCCAGCAGCCCTTCACTCGCGCGGAGCTACGAGCAGTACTTC
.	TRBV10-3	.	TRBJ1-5	CAISVSGSFHQPQHF	TGTGCCATCAGTGTGTCTGGGTCGTTCCATCAGCCCCAGCATTTT
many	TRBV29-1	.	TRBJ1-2	CSVVTPADGYTF	TGCAGCGTTGTTACCCCGGCAGATGGCTACACCTTC
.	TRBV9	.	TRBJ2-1	CASSVYGDRGEQFF	TGTGCCAGCAGCGTATACGGGGATCGGGGTGAGCAGTTCTTC
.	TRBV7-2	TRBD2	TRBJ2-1	CVSSLLLAGDNEQFF	TGTGTCAGCAGCTTGCTGCTAGCGGGAGACAATGAGCAGTTCTTC
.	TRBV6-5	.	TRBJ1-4	CASSYSQGRLFF	TGTGCCAGCAGTTACTCCCAGGGAAGGCTGTTTTTT
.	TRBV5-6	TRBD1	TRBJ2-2	CASSLGSGTGNTGELFF	TGTGCCAGCAGCTTGGGCTCCGGGACAGGCAACACCGGGGAGCTGTTTTTT
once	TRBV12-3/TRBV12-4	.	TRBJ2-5	CASSSLDGQETQYF	TGTGCCAGCAGTTCCCTGGACGGCCAAGAGACCCAGTACTTC
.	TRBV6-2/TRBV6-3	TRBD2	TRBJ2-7	CASSPLNGRAYEQYF	TGTGCCAGCAGCCCTCTAAACGGGAGGGCCTACGAGCAGTACTTC
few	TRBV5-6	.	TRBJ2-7	CASSFLDLHTYEQYF	TGTGCCAGCAGCTTTTTAGACTTGCATACGTACGAGCAGTACTTC
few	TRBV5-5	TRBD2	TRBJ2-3	CASSYLLAGDTDTQYF	TGTGCCAGCAGTTACCTCCTAGCGGGGGACACAGATACGCAGTATTTT
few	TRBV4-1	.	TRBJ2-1	CASSQARVSPYNEQFF	TGCGCCAGCAGCCAAGCCCGGGTCTCCCCTTACAATGAGCAGTTCTTC
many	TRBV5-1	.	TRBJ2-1	CASSLAKDEQFF	TGCGCCAGCAGCTTGGCCAAGGATGAGCAGTTCTTC
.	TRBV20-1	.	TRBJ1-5	CSARPGHPNQPQHF	TGCAGTGCTAGACCGGGACACCCAAATCAGCCCCAGCATTTT
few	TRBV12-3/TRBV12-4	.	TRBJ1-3	CASSPRNTIYF	TGTGCCAGCAGCCCTCGAAACACCATATATTTT
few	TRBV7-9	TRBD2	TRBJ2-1	CVGTSVGTYNEQFF	TGTGTCGGTACTAGCGTGGGGACTTACAATGAGCAGTTCTTC
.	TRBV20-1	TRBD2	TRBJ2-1	CSAMDFSGRARNEQFF	TGCAGTGCTATGGATTTTAGCGGGAGGGCCAGGAATGAGCAGTTCTTC
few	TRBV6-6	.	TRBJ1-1	CASSYPLGGARAEAFF	TGTGCCAGCAGTTACCCCCTGGGGGGGGCGAGGGCTGAAGCTTTCTTT
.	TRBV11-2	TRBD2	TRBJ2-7	CASSFGTSGFRQYF	TGTGCCAGCAGCTTCGGGACTAGCGGGTTTAGGCAGTACTTC
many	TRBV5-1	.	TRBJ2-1	CATQRGNEQFF	TGCGCCACCCAGCGAGGGAATGAGCAGTTCTTC
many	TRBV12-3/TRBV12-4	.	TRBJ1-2	CASSLAGTYGYTF	TGTGCCAGCAGCTTAGCTGGGACCTATGGCTACACCTTC